Included here is one T cell receptor beta chain sequence, with context. The data were taken from a study of blood T cell repertoires in COVID-19. About the study: Collection of acute and convalescent COVID-19 samples took place in the United States, Italy and Spain. T cells, B-cell-depleted T cells, or PBMCs provided the cDNA or gDNA that served as material.

The V end was cut by 3 bases, the J end by 1 base, with 11 bases between. This CDR3 has 14 amino acids. Germline assignment: CDR1 SGDLS and CDR2 YYNGEE. Authors' methods: Amplified reference gene primers provided the basis for estimating nucleated cell counts. This table comes from immunoSEQ multiplex PCR, and its TCRdb copy is limited to in-frame clones, with some not included. V and J calls and clone size are given by that table; D and trimming were obtained from the DNA. Found here are around 110,000 clones, around 89% of them singletons; the top ten hold about 5.3%. What was sequenced was peripheral blood. This sequence joins TRBV9 and TRBJ2-7; a weak D match, TRBD1 (6 bases). The TCR comes from a man aged 35 to 55 with active or convalescent COVID-19. The CDR3: CASSAVGGSYEQYF. The CDR3 DNA reads as TGTGCCAGCAGCGCGGTAGGGGGTTCCTACGAGCAGTACTTC.